These T cell receptor beta chains were read from a single sample in a study of a mutant IDH1 vaccine in newly diagnosed glioma. These receptors have no identified antigens. Sequencing was performed with immunoSEQ multiplex PCR; in TCRdb, only in-frame clones are kept and a portion is missing. The data contain over 10,000 clones, around three quarters of them seen just once; the ten biggest clones take up roughly 4%. The specimen was PBMCs, collected from a glioma patient whose treatment included an IDH1 peptide vaccine. The origin of the receptors is a woman between 40 and 50 years old with glioma. CDR3s include the opening cysteine and the closing phenylalanine or tryptophan.

CDR3aa	j_gene	v_gene
CASSLWGDRSYGYTF	TRBJ1-2	TRBV28
CASSVPGHPEPGELFF	TRBJ2-2	TRBV5-1
CASSLGGATEAFF	TRBJ1-1	TRBV14
CASLRPRGRLNEKLFF	TRBJ1-4	TRBV28
CASTSRGSPNVLTF	TRBJ2-6	TRBV19
CASSLGYSPSNQPQHF	TRBJ1-5	TRBV5-6
CASSLPGNQPQHF	TRBJ1-5	TRBV28
CASSEPNRDSRTEAFF	TRBJ1-1	TRBV25-1
CASSPTGSYEQYF	TRBJ2-7	TRBV18
CASSSNTEAFF	TRBJ1-1	TRBV5-5
CASSQGQGGNEQYF	TRBJ2-7	TRBV7-6
CASSLAGELFF	TRBJ2-2	TRBV28
CASSPPRTGVASWYF	TRBJ2-7	TRBV28
CASSYRREGVYEQYF	TRBJ2-7	TRBV6-6
CASSLARIPGGNNEQFF	TRBJ2-1	TRBV7-9
CASREWAQPQHF	TRBJ1-5	TRBV6-1
CASSLRRELADTQYF	TRBJ2-3	TRBV5-4
CASSLPVNSYNEQFF	TRBJ2-1	TRBV5-1
CASSRDPITGGLAKNIQYF	TRBJ2-4	TRBV5-4
CASSDREGSGYTF	TRBJ1-2	TRBV28
CATSARTGTGNEKLFF	TRBJ1-4	TRBV15
CASSLNGHYRSGDNEKLFF	TRBJ1-4	TRBV5-1
CASSATSGIGEQYF	TRBJ2-7	TRBV6-1
CASSSRGRSSYEQYF	TRBJ2-7	TRBV28
CASSIQGASYNEQFF	TRBJ2-1	TRBV19
CATSRVRDSYEQYF	TRBJ2-7	TRBV15
CASSSGGGTDTQYF	TRBJ2-3	TRBV28
CASQVTSGFYEQYF	TRBJ2-7	TRBV6-5
CASSLVGRELSGYTF	TRBJ1-2	TRBV5-1
CASSQGRNTEAFF	TRBJ1-1	TRBV18
CASSVWMNTEAFF	TRBJ1-1	TRBV9
CASSLSSGGEVVTQPQHF	TRBJ1-5	TRBV28
CASSLSTPSYEQYF	TRBJ2-7	TRBV5-5
CASSFPLAGFHEQFF	TRBJ2-1	TRBV7-2
CASSRQGREELFF	TRBJ2-2	TRBV14
CASSLAGGRSGNEQFF	TRBJ2-1	TRBV5-5
CSVETGNADTQYF	TRBJ2-3	TRBV29-1
CASSLRTGGYGYTF	TRBJ1-2	TRBV28
CSGLGTGGFANYGYTF	TRBJ1-2	TRBV29-1
CASSPTGGSNEQFF	TRBJ2-1	TRBV5-5
CANRDDSRGYTF	TRBJ1-2	TRBV10-3
CASSPRGTGSILGPNTEAFF	TRBJ1-1	TRBV5-1
CASSLKGQGEKLFF	TRBJ1-4	TRBV7-9
CATRRGGSSDTQYF	TRBJ2-3	TRBV15
CASRRFRDTGELFF	TRBJ2-2	TRBV5-5
CASSLLVGSLYIQYF	TRBJ2-4	TRBV7-2
CASSRASVVAFPGELFF	TRBJ2-2	TRBV7-2
CASSARGAALGDTQYF	TRBJ2-3	TRBV9
CASSYQKGGEQYF	TRBJ2-7	TRBV28
CASGLKGGLNTEAFF	TRBJ1-1	TRBV12-5
CASSPVTGPYNEQFF	TRBJ2-1	TRBV5-6
CASSFLGAHEQYF	TRBJ2-7	TRBV7-2
CASSQSWETYQAGNTIYF	TRBJ1-3	TRBV23-1
CASRDVTRGNEQFF	TRBJ2-1	TRBV6-1